Listed here are 20 T cell receptor beta chains from one sample, sequenced in a study of blood T cell repertoires in COVID-19. Sequencing was performed with immunoSEQ multiplex PCR; in TCRdb, only in-frame clones are kept and a portion is missing. The sample contains 400,000 to 450,000 clones, around nine tenths of which appear only once. The sequenced material came from peripheral blood. The receptors were sampled from a man between 18 and 35 years old with COVID-19, enrolled during active disease.

The chain links TRBV7-9 to TRBJ2-1, with D possibly being TRBD2 (5 bases). Germline V lookup: CDR1 SEHNR, CDR2 FQNEAQ (reference sequence). The CDR3 extends over 15 amino acids. V lost 2 bases to trimming and J lost 1 base, with 9 bases between them. The CDR3 DNA follows: TGTGCCAGCAGCTTAAGGAGCGGATCCTACAATGAGCAGTTCTTC. Translation: CASSLRSGSYNEQFF. Supplemented by reference TRBV7-9 and TRBJ2-1, the full variable domain reads DTGVSQNPRHKITKRGQNVTFRCDPISEHNRLYWYRQTLGQGPEFLTYFQNEAQLEKSRLLSDRFSAERPKGSFSTLEIQRTEQGDSAMYLCASSLRSGSYNEQFFGPGTRLTVL.

This chain connects TRBV18 to TRBJ1-1; 8 nucleotides agree with TRBD1. This CDR3 spans 15 amino acids. V shed 6 bases and J 1 base; nucleotides not matched to a gene: 7. Germline V CDR1 and CDR2: KGHSH, LQKENI. CDR3 nucleotides: TGTGCCAGCTCCCCCCGGGACAGGTGGAACACTGAAGCTTTCTTT. It codes for CASSPRDRWNTEAFF.

The chain uses TRBV7-9 and TRBJ2-3, with a tentative D call TRBD2 (6 bases). The germline V gene has CDR1 SEHNR and CDR2 FQNEAQ (reference sequence). The CDR3 loop spans 15 amino acids. V lost 5 bases and J lost 0, with 12 bases in between. CDR3 amino acids: CASSTRDSSTDTQYF. DNA for the CDR3: TGTGCCAGCAGCACCCGGGACTCTAGCACAGATACGCAGTATTTT.

The rearrangement links TRBV6-2 or TRBV6-3 to TRBJ1-2; 8 bases match TRBD1. Germline loops: CDR1 MNHEY, CDR2 SVGEGT. V shed 2 bases, J shed 7 bases, and the junction held 9 bases outside the gene matches. The CDR3 spans 15 residues. CDR3 protein: CASSYTAGGLRGYTF. CDR3 coding DNA: TGTGCCAGCAGTTACACCGCAGGGGGCCTACGTGGCTACACCTTC.

The rearrangement links TRBV18 to TRBJ1-1; 7 nucleotides align to TRBD1. This CDR3 contains 12 residues. Germline trimming cut 6 bases from V and 7 bases from J; bases unmatched to any gene: 5. Germline CDR1 and CDR2: KGHSH and LQKENI. The CDR3 DNA reads as TGTGCCAGCTCCCCAGGGGGACTTGAAGCTTTCTTT. It yields the protein CASSPGGLEAFF.

The chain uses TRBV21-1 and TRBJ2-7; the table's D call TRBD1 went unverified against the DNA. TRBV21-1 is termed a pseudogene. This CDR3 has 15 residues. The CDR3: CASSPTGQGACEQYF. In DNA form, the CDR3 reads TGTGCCAGCAGCCCCACCGGGCAGGGGGCTTGCGAGCAGTACTTC.

The V call is TRBV5-5, the J call TRBJ1-2; 9 bases line up with TRBD1. Looked up from germline, CDR1 is SGHKS and CDR2 is YYEKEE (reference sequence). V was clipped by 0 bases and J by 2 bases; unmatched bases: 2. This CDR3 contains 15 residues. CDR3 DNA: TGTGCCAGCAGCTTGGGAACAGGGGGCAACTATGGCTACACCTTC. Translation gives CASSLGTGGNYGYTF.

The rearrangement joins TRBV5-1 to TRBJ2-3; weak D call: TRBD1 (5 bases). V lost 1 base and J lost 4, with 10 bases in between. CDR1 SGHRS and CDR2 YFSETQ come from the germline V gene. There are 14 residues in the CDR3. CDR3 protein: CASSLQGFADTQYF. CDR3 sequence (DNA): TGCGCCAGCAGCTTGCAGGGTTTCGCAGATACGCAGTATTTT.

V and J are TRBV7-3 and TRBJ2-3, with 10 bases matching TRBD2. Trimming at V came to 3 bases and at J to 6 bases, leaving 3 bases not matched to a gene. This CDR3 is built from 14 residues. Germline assignment: CDR1 SGHTA and CDR2 FQGTGA. CDR3 DNA: TGTGCCAGCAGCTTCGGGACTAGCGAGGATACGCAGTATTTT. It specifies CASSFGTSEDTQYF.

CDR3 amino acids: CASKASGVRGSEQYF. CDR3 sequence (DNA): TGTGCCAGCAAGGCGAGCGGGGTAAGGGGGTCCGAGCAGTACTTC. The gene calls are TRBV2 and TRBJ2-7, with a possible D match to TRBD2 (7 bases). The CDR3 consists of 15 residues. Germline CDR1 and CDR2: SNHLY and FYNNEI. Trimming took off 7 bases at V and 6 bases at J, with 22 bases between the two ends.

This chain connects TRBV11-3 to TRBJ2-1; tentatively, D is TRBD2 (5 bases). The CDR3 is 13 amino acids. Germline V gene sequence: CDR1 SGHNT, CDR2 YENEEA. V was shortened by 6 bases and J by 8 bases, with 14 bases between the two germline ends. The CDR3 bases are TGTGCCAGCAGTACTACGAGGGTCTATGAGCAGTTCTTC. Its translation: CASSTTRVYEQFF.

The rearrangement uses TRBV10-3 and TRBJ2-3; 8 nucleotides agree with TRBD2. With V trimmed by 6 bases and J by 4 bases, 6 bases remained unmatched. The CDR3 spans 14 residues. The germline V gene encodes CDR1 ENHRY and CDR2 SYGVKD. CDR3 nucleotide sequence: TGTGCCATCAGCATGGGACTAGACGCAGATACGCAGTATTTT. This codes for CAISMGLDADTQYF.

The chain joins TRBV27 to TRBJ2-7, with 11 bases lining up with TRBD2. Germline CDR1 reads MNHEY; CDR2 reads SMNVEV (reference sequence). The CDR3 is 15 residues long. V lost 5 bases to trimming and J lost 2 bases; unmatched junction nucleotides: 5. The CDR3 DNA follows: TGTGCCAGCAGTCTAGCGGGGGGAACCGCCTACGAGCAGTACTTC. Amino acids: CASSLAGGTAYEQYF.

This rearrangement joins TRBV5-1 to TRBJ2-5; tentative D call: TRBD2 (5 bases). The CDR3 is made up of 12 amino acids. V lost 2 bases, J lost 4 bases, and 6 bases lay in between. Germline V gene lookup returns CDR1 SGHRS and CDR2 YFSETQ. The DNA of the CDR3 is TGCGCCAGCAGCTTTGGAGGAGAGACCCAGTACTTC. Its protein product is CASSFGGETQYF.

The chain recombines TRBV15 with TRBJ1-2; maybe TRBD1 (6 bases). The length of the CDR3 is 15 residues. V was pared by 1 base and J by 1 base, with 10 bases between. Germline V lookup: CDR1 LNHNV, CDR2 YYDKDF (reference sequence). DNA of the CDR3: TGTGCCACCAGCAGAGGGACAGACATTAACTATGGCTACACCTTC. It translates to CATSRGTDINYGYTF.

The rearrangement links TRBV9 to TRBJ2-7, with D possibly being TRBD2 (6 bases). CDR3 size: 15 residues. Germline V gene sequence: CDR1 SGDLS, CDR2 YYNGEE. The V gene lost 4 bases and the J gene lost 3 bases, with 17 bases spanning the gap. The CDR3 DNA sequence: TGTGCCAGCAGCTTGGGGACTTCCTTGTACTACGAGCAGTACTTC. Amino acids: CASSLGTSLYYEQYF.

This clone has a handful of counts. V is TRBV30 and J is TRBJ1-3; a possible D gene is TRBD1 (6 bases). This CDR3 has 15 residues. V lost 7 bases to trimming and J lost 4 bases, with 20 bases between them. The germline CDR1 and CDR2 sequences are GTSNPN and SVGIG (reference sequence). The CDR3 DNA reads TGTGCCTCCTCTTCGACGGGACATACCGGAAACACCATATATTTT. Encoded protein: CASSSTGHTGNTIYF.

This rearrangement joins TRBV5-1 to TRBJ2-1; 8 bases agree with TRBD2. The CDR3 totals 15 residues. V dropped 0 bases and J dropped 12; count of bases not matched to a gene: 11. Germline values: CDR1 SGHRS, CDR2 YFSETQ. The CDR3 region is CASSLGTGGAPGQFF. CDR3 sequence (DNA): TGCGCCAGCAGCTTGGGTACGGGAGGGGCTCCTGGGCAGTTCTTC.

The chain recombines TRBV4-1 with TRBJ2-3, with 7 bases that match TRBD1. Per the germline V gene, CDR1 is MGHRA and CDR2 is YSYEKL. J was trimmed by 2 bases and V by 0 bases; bases with no gene match: 5. The CDR3 sequence is 16 residues long. CDR3 coding DNA: TGCGCCAGCAGCCAAGAGCCAGGGGGAAACACAGATACGCAGTATTTT. Amino acid sequence: CASSQEPGGNTDTQYF.

This sequence joins TRBV19 and TRBJ2-7; TRBD2 agrees at 16 bases. Germline trimming cut 9 bases from V and 2 bases from J; bases unmatched to any gene: 7. The CDR3 sequence is 16 residues long. Looked up from germline, CDR1 is LNHDA and CDR2 is SQIVND (reference sequence). The CDR3 here is CASHKGLAGGPYEQYF. CDR3 bases: TGTGCCAGCCACAAGGGACTAGCGGGAGGGCCCTACGAGCAGTACTTC.